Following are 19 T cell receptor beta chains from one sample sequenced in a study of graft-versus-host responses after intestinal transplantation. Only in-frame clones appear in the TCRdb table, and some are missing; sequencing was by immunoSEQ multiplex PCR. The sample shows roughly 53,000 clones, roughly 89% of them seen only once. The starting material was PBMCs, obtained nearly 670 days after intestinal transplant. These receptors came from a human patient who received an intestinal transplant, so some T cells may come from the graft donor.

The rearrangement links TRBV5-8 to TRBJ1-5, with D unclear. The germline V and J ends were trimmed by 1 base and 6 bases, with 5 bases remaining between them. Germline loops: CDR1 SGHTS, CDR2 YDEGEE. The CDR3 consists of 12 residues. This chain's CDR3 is CASSLIRQPQHF. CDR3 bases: TGTGCCAGCAGCTTGATCCGTCAGCCCCAGCATTTT.

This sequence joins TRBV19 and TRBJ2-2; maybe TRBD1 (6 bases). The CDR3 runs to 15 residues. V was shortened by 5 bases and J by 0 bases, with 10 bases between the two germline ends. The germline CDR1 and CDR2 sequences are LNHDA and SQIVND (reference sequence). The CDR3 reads CASSLRDTNTGELFF. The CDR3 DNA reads TGTGCCAGTAGTCTCCGGGACACGAACACCGGGGAGCTGTTTTTT.

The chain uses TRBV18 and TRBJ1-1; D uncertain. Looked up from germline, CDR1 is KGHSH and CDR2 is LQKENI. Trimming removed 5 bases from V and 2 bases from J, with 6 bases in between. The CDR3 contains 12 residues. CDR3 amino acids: CASSEGNTEAFF. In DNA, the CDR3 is TGTGCCAGCTCAGAAGGTAACACTGAAGCTTTCTTT. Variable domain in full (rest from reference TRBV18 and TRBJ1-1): NAGVMQNPRHLVRRRGQEARLRCSPMKGHSHVYWYRQLPEEGLKFMVYLQKENIIDESGMPKERFSAEFPKEGPSILRIQQVVRGDSAAYFCASSEGNTEAFFGQGTRLTVV.

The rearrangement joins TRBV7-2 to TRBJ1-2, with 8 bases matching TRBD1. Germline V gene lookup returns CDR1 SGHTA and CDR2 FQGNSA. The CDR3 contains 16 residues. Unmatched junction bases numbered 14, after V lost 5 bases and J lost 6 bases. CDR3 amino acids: CASSPHSQGTGDGYTF. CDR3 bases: TGTGCCAGCAGCCCCCACTCCCAAGGGACAGGCGATGGCTACACCTTC.

As DNA, the CDR3 is TGCGCCAGCAGCTTGCGGCCCCAAGCTATCTCCTACGAGCAGTACTTC. Amino acids: CASSLRPQAISYEQYF. The chain combines TRBV5-1 with TRBJ2-7, with no clear D. The CDR3 covers 16 residues. The V and J ends lost 1 base and 0 bases respectively, with 14 bases between them. The germline gives CDR1 SGHRS, CDR2 YFSETQ.

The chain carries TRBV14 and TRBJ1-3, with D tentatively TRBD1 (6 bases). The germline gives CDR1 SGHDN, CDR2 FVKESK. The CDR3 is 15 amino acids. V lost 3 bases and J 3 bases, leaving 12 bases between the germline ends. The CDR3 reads CASSHRTAVGNTIYF. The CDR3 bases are TGTGCCAGCAGCCACCGGACAGCAGTTGGAAACACCATATATTTT.

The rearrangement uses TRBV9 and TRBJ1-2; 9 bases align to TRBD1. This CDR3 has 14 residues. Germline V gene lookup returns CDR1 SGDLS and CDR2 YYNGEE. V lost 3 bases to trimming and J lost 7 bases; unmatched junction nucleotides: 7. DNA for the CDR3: TGTGCCAGCAGCGAACCGGGACAGGGAAGTGGCTACACCTTC. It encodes CASSEPGQGSGYTF.

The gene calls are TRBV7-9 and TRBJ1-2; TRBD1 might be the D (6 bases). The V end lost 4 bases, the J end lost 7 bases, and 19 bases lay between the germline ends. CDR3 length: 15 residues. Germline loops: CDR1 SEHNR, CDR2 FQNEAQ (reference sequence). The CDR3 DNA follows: TGTGCCAGCAGCTCCCCCTCGGTGAGGGGGGTTGGCTACACCTTC. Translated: CASSSPSVRGVGYTF. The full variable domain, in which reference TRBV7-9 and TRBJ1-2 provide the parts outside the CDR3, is DTGVSQNPRHKITKRGQNVTFRCDPISEHNRLYWYRQTLGQGPEFLTYFQNEAQLEKSRLLSDRFSAERPKGSFSTLEIQRTEQGDSAMYLCASSSPSVRGVGYTFGSGTRLTVV.

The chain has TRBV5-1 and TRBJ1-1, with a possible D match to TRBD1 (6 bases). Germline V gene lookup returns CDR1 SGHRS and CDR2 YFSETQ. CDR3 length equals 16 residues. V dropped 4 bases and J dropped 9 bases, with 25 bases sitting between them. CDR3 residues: CASSLSGRTGTEQAFF. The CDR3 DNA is TGCGCCAGCAGCCTGTCCGGACGAACAGGGACGGAACAAGCTTTCTTT.

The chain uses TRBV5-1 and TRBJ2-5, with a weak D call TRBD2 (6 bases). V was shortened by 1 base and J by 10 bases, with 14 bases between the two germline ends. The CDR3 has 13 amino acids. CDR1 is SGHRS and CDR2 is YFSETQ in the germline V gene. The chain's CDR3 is CASSLQSGLFQYF. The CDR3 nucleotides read TGCGCCAGCAGCTTGCAGTCAGGACTATTCCAGTACTTC.

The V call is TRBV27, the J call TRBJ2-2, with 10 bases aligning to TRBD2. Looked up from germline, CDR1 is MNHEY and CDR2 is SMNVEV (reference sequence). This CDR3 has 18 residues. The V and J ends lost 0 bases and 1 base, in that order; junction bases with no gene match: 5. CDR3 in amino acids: CASSLSWGTSENTGELFF. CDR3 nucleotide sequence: TGTGCCAGCAGTTTATCGTGGGGGACTAGCGAGAACACCGGGGAGCTGTTTTTT.

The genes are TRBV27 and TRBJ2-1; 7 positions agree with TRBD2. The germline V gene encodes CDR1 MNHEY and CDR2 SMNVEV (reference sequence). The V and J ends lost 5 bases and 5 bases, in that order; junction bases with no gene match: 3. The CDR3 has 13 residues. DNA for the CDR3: TGTGCCAGCAGTGGGGACTACAACAATGAGCAGTTCTTC. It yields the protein CASSGDYNNEQFF.

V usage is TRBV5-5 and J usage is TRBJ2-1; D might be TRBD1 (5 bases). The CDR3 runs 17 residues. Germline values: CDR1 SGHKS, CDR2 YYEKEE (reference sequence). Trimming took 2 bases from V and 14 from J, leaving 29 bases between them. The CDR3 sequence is CASSFYPWTSPAPEEFF. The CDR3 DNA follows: TGTGCCAGCAGCTTCTACCCCTGGACAAGCCCCGCACCCGAGGAGTTCTTC.

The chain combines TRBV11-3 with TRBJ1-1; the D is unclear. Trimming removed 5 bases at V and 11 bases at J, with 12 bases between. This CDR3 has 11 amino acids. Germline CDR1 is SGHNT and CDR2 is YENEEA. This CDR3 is CASSPGSGAFF. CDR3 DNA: TGTGCCAGCAGCCCTGGGTCCGGTGCTTTCTTT.

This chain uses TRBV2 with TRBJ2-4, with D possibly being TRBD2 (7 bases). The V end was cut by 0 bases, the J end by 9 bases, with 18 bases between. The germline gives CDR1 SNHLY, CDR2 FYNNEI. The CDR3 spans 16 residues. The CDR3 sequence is CASSEAGGAVKGIQYF. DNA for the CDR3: TGTGCCAGCAGTGAAGCGGGGGGGGCCGTCAAGGGCATTCAGTACTTC. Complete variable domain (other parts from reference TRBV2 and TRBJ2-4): EPEVTQTPSHQVTQMGQEVILRCVPISNHLYFYWYRQILGQKVEFLVSFYNNEISEKSEIFDDQFSVERPDGSNFTLKIRSTKLEDSAMYFCASSEAGGAVKGIQYFGAGTRLSVL.

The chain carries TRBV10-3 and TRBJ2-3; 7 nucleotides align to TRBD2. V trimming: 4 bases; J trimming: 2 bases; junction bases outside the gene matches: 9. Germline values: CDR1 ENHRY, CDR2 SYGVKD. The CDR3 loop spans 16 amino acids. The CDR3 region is CAISARPGLLTDTQYF. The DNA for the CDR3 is TGTGCCATCAGTGCGCGGCCGGGACTACTCACAGATACGCAGTATTTT.

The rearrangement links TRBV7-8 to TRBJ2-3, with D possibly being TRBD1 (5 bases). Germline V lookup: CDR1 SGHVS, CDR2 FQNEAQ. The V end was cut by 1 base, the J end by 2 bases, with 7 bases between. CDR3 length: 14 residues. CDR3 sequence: CASSLGQNTDTQYF. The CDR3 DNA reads TGTGCCAGCAGCTTAGGACAGAACACAGATACGCAGTATTTT.

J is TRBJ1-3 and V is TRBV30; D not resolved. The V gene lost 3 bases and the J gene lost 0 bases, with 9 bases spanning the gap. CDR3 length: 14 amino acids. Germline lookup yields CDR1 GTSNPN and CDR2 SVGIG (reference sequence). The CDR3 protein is CAWSQIGSGNTIYF. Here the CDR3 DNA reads TGTGCCTGGAGCCAAATCGGCTCTGGAAACACCATATATTTT.

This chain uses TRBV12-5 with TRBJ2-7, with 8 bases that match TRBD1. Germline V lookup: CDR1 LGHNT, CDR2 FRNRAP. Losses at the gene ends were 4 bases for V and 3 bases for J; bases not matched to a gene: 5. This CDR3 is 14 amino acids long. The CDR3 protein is CASGSLTGVYEQYF. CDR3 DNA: TGTGCTAGTGGTTCCCTGACAGGGGTCTACGAGCAGTACTTC.